This T cell receptor (beta chain) was sequenced in a study of CD8 T cells in Susac syndrome. General observations from the study: That the number of individuals in its TCR sequencing and HLA analysis was relatively small was acknowledged by the study.

The RNA, about 0.45 to 1 ug, was put through reverse transcription using random hexamers. A multiplex approach, immunoSEQ multiplex PCR, amplified TCR beta CDR3 across 54 Vbeta and 13 Jbeta. From the immunoSEQ multiplex PCR reads, TCRdb called clonotypes with MiXCR, one entry per CDR3 protein. Of fewer than 150,000 distinct CDR3 sequences in the sample, approximately 90% were seen once. About this clonotype itself: Its antigen is unknown.

The CDR3 totals 14 residues. V was clipped by 6 bases and J by 3 bases; unmatched bases: 8. Per germline, CDR1 MNHEY and CDR2 SMNVEV (reference sequence). TCR beta sequences were obtained from blood CD8+ and CD4+ T cells. The CD8+ and CD4+ T cells were negatively isolated, with the TEMRA cells enriched by FACS. This receptor was taken from a human donor with multiple sclerosis. The chain uses TRBV27 and TRBJ2-7, with 7 bases aligning to TRBD2. What was sequenced was CD8+ T cells from PBMCs. CDR3 sequence reads: CASSPGGRGYEQYF. CDR3 DNA: TGTGCCAGCAGCCCGGGAGGACGGGGCTACGAGCAGTACTTC.